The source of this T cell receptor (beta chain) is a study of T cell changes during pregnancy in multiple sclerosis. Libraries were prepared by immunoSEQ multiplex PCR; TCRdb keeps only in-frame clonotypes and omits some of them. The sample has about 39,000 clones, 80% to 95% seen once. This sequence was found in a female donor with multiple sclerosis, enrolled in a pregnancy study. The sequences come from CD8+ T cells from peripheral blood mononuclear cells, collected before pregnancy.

The CDR3 reads CASSPDRGINGYTF. In DNA form, the CDR3 reads TGTGCCAGCAGCCCCGACAGGGGGATTAATGGCTACACCTTC. The rearrangement links TRBV7-6 to TRBJ1-2, with 9 bases lining up with TRBD1. There are 14 residues in the CDR3. The germline V gene encodes CDR1 SGHVS and CDR2 FNYEAQ. V lost 5 bases, J lost 6 bases, and 7 bases stayed unmatched.